These 27 T cell receptor beta chains share one sample of origin, sequenced in a study of cytomegalovirus exposure and HLA in healthy donors (dated by TCRdb to the late 2010s). The method behind the library was the immunoSEQ multiplex PCR assay. For the multiplex PCR, a mixture combining 60 forward primers for TCR Vbeta segments and 13 reverse primers for TCR Jbeta segments was used. TCRdb stores this immuneACCESS table with in-frame sequences only. Part of the clones is absent; in the studies checked, under half of the shortfall reflects unresolved V genes, and no reason is known for the rest. The sample table contains approximately 94,000 clones; only one count was recorded for 76% of them. Approximately 5.1% of the sample is in the top ten clones. Sample: PBMCs. These receptors were collected from a man aged 25-40 years in good health and CMV-seropositive.

V usage is TRBV4-1 and J usage is TRBJ2-3; TRBD2 matches 14 bases. This CDR3 has 18 amino acids. The J segment lost 0 bases and the V segment lost 3 bases, leaving 5 bases of the junction unmatched. Per the germline V gene, CDR1 is MGHRA and CDR2 is YSYEKL. The CDR3 here is CASSHPGTSGGSTDTQYF. Here the CDR3 DNA reads TGCGCCAGCAGCCATCCCGGGACTAGCGGGGGTAGCACAGATACGCAGTATTTT.

This clone was seen just once. This chain joins TRBV28 and TRBJ1-5; D ambiguous. Trimming pared 6 bases from V and 3 bases from J, leaving 6 bases between. The CDR3 totals 12 residues. From germline, CDR1 is MDHEN and CDR2 SYDVKM. CDR3 sequence (DNA): TGTGCCAGCAGGGCCTCCAATCAGCCCCAGCATTTT. This codes for CASRASNQPQHF.

J is TRBJ1-1 and V is TRBV6-1; no reliable D call. Germline CDR1 and CDR2: MNHNS and SASEGT. Trimming stripped 6 bases from V and 4 bases from J, with 18 bases between. The CDR3 is 15 residues long. The CDR3 is CASSQLLNSGTEAFF. In DNA form, the CDR3 reads TGTGCCAGCAGCCAACTCCTAAACTCGGGCACTGAAGCTTTCTTT.

The chain combines TRBV5-6 with TRBJ1-1, with 8 nucleotides matching TRBD1. The CDR3 is made up of 15 amino acids. V lost 3 bases and J lost 0; bases outside the gene matches: 4. From germline, CDR1 is SGHDT and CDR2 YYEEEE. CDR3 bases: TGTGCCAGCAGCTCTCGGGACAGGATGAACACTGAAGCTTTCTTT. It codes for CASSSRDRMNTEAFF.

The chain uses TRBV5-4 and TRBJ2-2; a possible D gene is TRBD2 (6 bases). The CDR3 sequence is 13 residues long. CDR1 SGHNT and CDR2 YYREEE come from the germline V gene (reference sequence). Trimming removed 6 bases at V and 1 base at J, with 7 bases between. CDR3: CASMEGNTGELFF. In nucleotides, the CDR3 is TGTGCCAGCATGGAGGGGAACACCGGGGAGCTGTTTTTT. Looking up the rest from reference TRBV5-4 and TRBJ2-2 gives the full variable domain: ETGVTQSPTHLIKTRGQQVTLRCSSQSGHNTVSWYQQALGQGPQFIFQYYREEENGRGNFPPRFSGLQFPNYSSELNVNALELDDSALYLCASMEGNTGELFFGEGSRLTVL.

This clone has a handful of counts. The chain carries TRBV28 and TRBJ1-2; D is possibly TRBD1 (5 bases). Germline-derived CDR1 and CDR2 are MDHEN and SYDVKM. This CDR3 is 13 amino acids long. Trimming stripped 3 bases from V and 7 bases from J, with 12 bases between. In DNA form, the CDR3 reads TGTGCCAGCAGTTTCGGGGGGGTACTTGGCTACACCTTC. Translation: CASSFGGVLGYTF.

CDR3 nucleotide sequence: TGTGCCAGCAGTTCCACGGGGACCGACAGGGTAGGCCAAGAGACCCAGTACTTC. Translation gives CASSSTGTDRVGQETQYF. The chain is built from TRBV7-6 and TRBJ2-5; 7 bases map to TRBD1. The trim removed 6 bases at V and 1 base at J, leaving 17 bases unmatched. This CDR3 is built from 18 residues. Per germline, CDR1 SGHVS and CDR2 FNYEAQ.

This chain links TRBV13 with TRBJ1-3; D is uncertain. The CDR3 is made up of 14 amino acids. Germline CDR1 PRHDT, CDR2 FYEKMQ (reference sequence). V was trimmed by 5 bases and J by 4 bases, leaving 12 bases between them. The CDR3 region is CASSPGEEGNTIYF. The CDR3, as DNA: TGTGCCAGCAGCCCGGGAGAGGAGGGAAACACCATATATTTT. The variable domain in full, completed from reference TRBV13 and TRBJ1-3, reads AAGVIQSPRHLIKEKRETATLKCYPIPRHDTVYWYQQGPGQDPQFLISFYEKMQSDKGSIPDRFSAQQFSDYHSELNMSSLELGDSALYFCASSPGEEGNTIYFGEGSWLTVV.

The chain has TRBV28 and TRBJ2-2, with 7 bases identical to TRBD1. Germline V gene lookup returns CDR1 MDHEN and CDR2 SYDVKM. Germline trimming cut 9 bases from V and 6 bases from J; bases unmatched to any gene: 4. The CDR3 has 12 residues. CDR3 in amino acids: CASRGGPGELFF. The DNA for the CDR3 is TGTGCCAGTCGAGGGGGCCCCGGGGAGCTGTTTTTT. The variable domain in full, with the rest retrieved from reference TRBV28 and TRBJ2-2, is DVKVTQSSRYLVKRTGEKVFLECVQDMDHENMFWYRQDPGLGLRLIYFSYDVKMKEKGDIPEGYSVSREKKERFSLILESASTNQTSMYLCASRGGPGELFFGEGSRLTVL.

This clone has a handful of counts. The rearrangement links TRBV15 to TRBJ1-5; D is undetermined. The CDR3 length is 13 residues. Germline lookup yields CDR1 LNHNV and CDR2 YYDKDF (reference sequence). Trimming pared 1 base from V and 3 bases from J, leaving 4 bases between. This CDR3 reads CATSRALNQPQHF. CDR3 coding DNA: TGTGCCACCAGCAGAGCCCTCAATCAGCCCCAGCATTTT.

The genes are TRBV7-2 and TRBJ1-1; D possibly corresponds to TRBD1 (5 bases). V lost 3 bases and J lost 5, with 16 bases in between. CDR1 is SGHTA and CDR2 is FQGNSA in the germline V gene. The CDR3 has 15 residues. CDR3 residues: CASSLTASMSTEAFF. CDR3 nucleotide sequence: TGTGCCAGCAGCTTGACAGCCTCGATGTCGACTGAAGCTTTCTTT.

This clone has only a few counts. The CDR3 is CASSLANYGYTF. In DNA, the CDR3 is TGTGCCAGCAGCTTGGCGAACTATGGCTACACCTTC. The chain joins TRBV5-5 to TRBJ1-2; D unresolved. The CDR3 is made up of 12 amino acids. Germline lookup yields CDR1 SGHKS and CDR2 YYEKEE (reference sequence). V shed 0 bases and J shed 2 bases, with 2 bases lying between them. Complete variable domain (other parts from reference TRBV5-5 and TRBJ1-2): DAGVTQSPTHLIKTRGQQVTLRCSPISGHKSVSWYQQVLGQGPQFIFQYYEKEERGRGNFPDRFSARQFPNYSSELNVNALLLGDSALYLCASSLANYGYTFGSGTRLTVV.

The chain couples TRBV7-8 to TRBJ2-5; D not certain. Deletions cut 5 bases from V and 5 bases from J, with 9 bases between. Germline V CDR1 and CDR2: SGHVS, FQNEAQ. This CDR3 has 12 amino acids. The CDR3 nucleotides are TGTGCCAGCAGCCCCTGGCGGGAGACCCAGTACTTC. Translation: CASSPWRETQYF.

The chain employs TRBV27 and TRBJ1-5; the D is unclear. The CDR3 totals 14 residues. Germline V gene data show CDR1 as MNHEY and CDR2 as SMNVEV (reference sequence). V was cut by 0 bases and J by 5 bases, with 8 bases left in between. CDR3 DNA sequence: TGTGCCAGCAGTTTATCGGGCCATTATCAGCCCCAGCATTTT. It codes for CASSLSGHYQPQHF.

The chain carries TRBV11-2 and TRBJ2-6; weak D call: TRBD1 (6 bases). Germline V lookup: CDR1 SGHAT, CDR2 FQNNGV. Between the trimmed V and J ends, which lost 5 bases and 4 bases, there was a span of 12 bases. The CDR3 has 15 amino acids. The DNA of the CDR3 is TGTGCCAGCAGCCCACAGGGAGCAGGGGCCAACGTCCTGACTTTC. It translates to CASSPQGAGANVLTF.

The chain employs TRBV4-2 and TRBJ2-1; 10 nucleotides agree with TRBD2. This CDR3 has 16 amino acids. The trim removed 3 bases at V and 4 bases at J, leaving 6 bases unmatched. CDR1 and CDR2 (germline): LGHNA, YNFKEQ. The CDR3 sequence: CASSQGASGGYNEQFF. Here the CDR3 DNA reads TGTGCCAGCAGCCAGGGGGCTAGCGGGGGTTACAATGAGCAGTTCTTC.

J is TRBJ1-4 and V is TRBV15, with D perhaps matching TRBD1 (6 bases). The CDR3 is 16 residues long. The V and J ends lost 3 bases and 7 bases respectively, with 18 bases between them. Per germline, CDR1 LNHNV and CDR2 YYDKDF (reference sequence). CDR3 DNA sequence: TGTGCCACCAGCAGGGAACAACAGGGAGTTGGTGAAAAACTGTTTTTT. Its translation: CATSREQQGVGEKLFF.

The CDR3 coding sequence is TGTGCCAGCAGCCGAGACAGGCAAGAGACCCAGTACTTC. This translates into CASSRDRQETQYF. The V and J genes are TRBV4-2 and TRBJ2-5; tentative D call: TRBD1 (6 bases). Per germline, CDR1 LGHNA and CDR2 YNFKEQ. The CDR3 totals 13 residues. Trimming took off 4 bases at V and 2 bases at J, with 8 bases between the two ends.

V gene TRBV5-1 combines with J gene TRBJ2-3, with D possibly matching TRBD2 (5 bases). V was clipped by 0 bases and J by 2 bases, with 13 bases between them. The CDR3 is made up of 16 amino acids. Germline V gene data show CDR1 as SGHRS and CDR2 as YFSETQ. CDR3 sequence: CASSLEAGGVTDTQYF. In nucleotides, the CDR3 is TGCGCCAGCAGCTTGGAGGCGGGTGGGGTCACAGATACGCAGTATTTT.

The chain recombines TRBV18 with TRBJ2-2; 7 bases map to TRBD1. Looked up from germline, CDR1 is KGHSH and CDR2 is LQKENI. Trimming at V came to 3 bases and at J to 3 bases, leaving 10 bases not matched to a gene. This CDR3 contains 17 residues. CDR3 nucleotides: TGTGCCAGCTCACCCCTGCGGGCAGGGGGATACACCGGGGAGCTGTTTTTT. It yields the protein CASSPLRAGGYTGELFF.

The chain employs TRBV6-5 and TRBJ1-3; D gene uncertain. V shed 2 bases and J shed 0 bases, with 8 bases lying between them. CDR3 length: 15 residues. Germline-derived CDR1 and CDR2 are MNHEY and SVGAGI. The CDR3 protein is CASSYTGDSGNTIYF. The CDR3 DNA reads as TGTGCCAGCAGTTACACCGGAGACTCTGGAAACACCATATATTTT.

The rearrangement joins TRBV5-6 to TRBJ1-3; D call uncertain. The CDR3 is 16 residues long. Germline CDR1 reads SGHDT; CDR2 reads YYEEEE. Trimming took off 0 bases at V and 0 bases at J, with 10 bases between the two ends. CDR3 DNA: TGTGCCAGCAGCTTGGCTTCTAGAAGCTCTGGAAACACCATATATTTT. It specifies CASSLASRSSGNTIYF.

This sequence joins TRBV29-1 and TRBJ1-2, with TRBD1 identical over 7 bases. Germline values: CDR1 SQVTM, CDR2 ANQGSEA. The trim removed 5 bases at V and 4 bases at J, leaving 7 bases unmatched. The CDR3 length is 13 residues. The CDR3 DNA sequence: TGCAGCGTTAAGACAGGGCTGGGCTATGGCTACACCTTC. This gives the protein CSVKTGLGYGYTF.

CDR3 in amino acids: CASSPREGRRQPQHF. In DNA form, the CDR3 reads TGTGCCAGCAGTCCCAGGGAAGGGCGTCGTCAGCCCCAGCATTTT. The chain couples TRBV27 to TRBJ1-5; tentative D call: TRBD1 (5 bases). This CDR3 region has 15 residues. V was shortened by 5 bases and J by 6 bases, with 17 bases between the two germline ends. CDR1 is MNHEY, CDR2 SMNVEV, per germline (reference sequence).

A few counts support this clone. J is TRBJ1-5 and V is TRBV28, with D hard to call. Germline CDR1 and CDR2: MDHEN and SYDVKM. The V end was cut by 8 bases, the J end by 4 bases, with 12 bases between. The CDR3 has 13 residues. The CDR3 is CASLDRQNQPQHF. The CDR3 nucleotides are TGTGCCAGCCTAGATCGGCAGAATCAGCCCCAGCATTTT.

This clone was recorded once. The chain uses TRBV5-6 and TRBJ1-2; possibly TRBD1 for D (5 bases). V was shortened by 4 bases and J by 4 bases, with 20 bases between the two germline ends. Germline V gives CDR1 SGHDT, CDR2 YYEEEE. The CDR3 has 16 residues. CDR3 in DNA: TGTGCCAGCAGCATGGGGATAGACAGCCTATCCTATGGCTACACCTTC. It encodes CASSMGIDSLSYGYTF.

The V call is TRBV28, the J call TRBJ2-2, with D hard to call. V lost 8 bases, J lost 0 bases, and 10 bases lay in between. This CDR3 region has 14 residues. Germline V gives CDR1 MDHEN, CDR2 SYDVKM. The CDR3 loop reads CASRRSSNTGELFF. CDR3 in DNA: TGTGCCAGCCGAAGGAGTTCGAACACCGGGGAGCTGTTTTTT. Combining the CDR3 with reference TRBV28 and TRBJ2-2 gives the whole variable domain DVKVTQSSRYLVKRTGEKVFLECVQDMDHENMFWYRQDPGLGLRLIYFSYDVKMKEKGDIPEGYSVSREKKERFSLILESASTNQTSMYLCASRRSSNTGELFFGEGSRLTVL.